The source of this TCR beta chain is a study of blood T cell repertoires in COVID-19. Libraries were prepared by immunoSEQ multiplex PCR; TCRdb keeps only in-frame clonotypes and omits some of them. The repertoire consists of about 97,000 clones, with 85% to 95% occurring once and the leading ten covering less than 7.5%. The receptor comes from a man over 45 with active COVID-19. Sequencing was done on a sample of peripheral blood.

The CDR3 loop is CASTLAGVTEAFF. The CDR3 coding sequence is TGTGCCAGCACCCTGGCAGGGGTCACTGAAGCTTTCTTT. The chain employs TRBV12-3 or TRBV12-4 and TRBJ1-1; D may be TRBD1 (6 bases). The V end was cut by 7 bases, the J end by 4 bases, with 13 bases between. This CDR3 contains 13 residues.